This entry lists 18 T cell receptor beta chains sequenced from one sample in a study of shared clonotypes between healthy human individuals. Data came from immunoSEQ multiplex PCR; TCRdb stores just in-frame clones and leaves some out. The sample shows roughly 220,000 clones, 65% of them seen only once. The specimen was memory CD4+ T cells sorted from blood. Noted subset: CD45RA-negative fraction. The receptors stem from a man aged 30 to 39 in good health.

This chain uses TRBV14 with TRBJ2-3; 11 bases line up with TRBD2. Germline lookup yields CDR1 SGHDN and CDR2 FVKESK. With 1 base clipped from V and 1 base from J, the junction kept 10 bases outside the gene matches. This CDR3 comprises 19 residues. The CDR3 spells CASSQGLAGSYLRTDTQYF. The CDR3 DNA sequence: TGTGCCAGCAGCCAAGGACTAGCGGGATCTTATTTACGCACAGATACGCAGTATTTT.

The chain has TRBV6-1 and TRBJ2-7; 8 nucleotides align to TRBD1. The CDR3 is 14 amino acids. Germline CDR1 MNHNS, CDR2 SASEGT. V lost 7 bases, J lost 3 bases, and 8 bases stayed unmatched. The CDR3 is CASKFGQGDYEQYF. DNA of the CDR3: TGTGCCAGCAAATTTGGACAGGGCGACTACGAGCAGTACTTC.

This clone was seen more than once but under ten times. The rearrangement uses TRBV5-1 and TRBJ2-6; D is perhaps TRBD1 (5 bases). The CDR3 loop spans 14 amino acids. Per the germline V gene, CDR1 is SGHRS and CDR2 is YFSETQ. Between the trimmed V and J ends, which lost 7 bases and 4 bases, there was a span of 12 bases. The CDR3 nucleotides read TGCGCCAGCCAAGACAGTCGCGGGGCCAACGTCCTGACTTTC. Encoded protein: CASQDSRGANVLTF. Together with reference TRBV5-1 and TRBJ2-6, the CDR3 gives the full variable domain: KAGVTQTPRYLIKTRGQQVTLSCSPISGHRSVSWYQQTPGQGLQFLFEYFSETQRNKGNFPGRFSGRQFSNSRSEMNVSTLELGDSALYLCASQDSRGANVLTFGAGSRLTVL.

The chain couples TRBV10-3 to TRBJ2-1; D may be TRBD2 (6 bases). This CDR3 is built from 17 residues. V was cut by 0 bases and J by 9 bases, with 21 bases left in between. Germline assignment: CDR1 ENHRY and CDR2 SYGVKD. CDR3 bases: TGTGCCATCAGTGAGTCGCGGGGCGCCTACAATGACGGTGAGCAGTTCTTC. This gives the protein CAISESRGAYNDGEQFF.

The chain recombines TRBV6-6 with TRBJ1-3; D remains ambiguous. This CDR3 is built from 12 residues. The V end lost 7 bases, the J end lost 2 bases, and 6 bases lay between the germline ends. Germline V lookup: CDR1 MNHNY, CDR2 SVGAGI (reference sequence). The CDR3 bases are TGTGCCAGCATCTCTCCTGGAAACACCATATATTTT. It specifies CASISPGNTIYF.

The chain employs TRBV11-3 and TRBJ2-2; TRBD1 might be the D (6 bases). Trimming stripped 5 bases from V and 7 bases from J, with 8 bases between. The CDR3 is 12 residues long. Germline V gene data show CDR1 as SGHNT and CDR2 as YENEEA. The CDR3 reads CASSRTDGELFF. As DNA, the CDR3 is TGTGCCAGCAGCCGGACAGACGGGGAGCTGTTTTTT.

The chain has TRBV10-3 and TRBJ2-7; the D is unclear. CDR3 length: 12 amino acids. Between the trimmed V and J ends, which lost 4 bases and 3 bases, there was a span of 7 bases. Per the germline V gene, CDR1 is ENHRY and CDR2 is SYGVKD. In nucleotides, the CDR3 is TGTGCCATCAGTGTCCAAGGCTACGAGCAGTACTTC. Translating it yields CAISVQGYEQYF.

The J gene is TRBJ2-5, the V gene TRBV5-1, with 9 nucleotides matching TRBD2. Germline CDR1 is SGHRS and CDR2 is YFSETQ. After removal of 7 bases from V and 2 bases from J, the junction contained 9 bases not matched to a gene. The CDR3 covers 15 residues. CDR3 sequence: CASRPGTSSQETQYF. CDR3 in DNA: TGCGCCAGCCGCCCTGGGACTAGCAGTCAAGAGACCCAGTACTTC.

The chain joins TRBV6-6 to TRBJ2-4, with D possibly TRBD1 on 6 matching bases. Trimming cost V 5 bases and J 4 bases, with 15 bases left between them. Looked up from germline, CDR1 is MNHNY and CDR2 is SVGAGI (reference sequence). This CDR3 region has 15 residues. The CDR3 spells CASSPRRTEKNIQYF. The CDR3 coding sequence is TGTGCCAGCAGTCCACGTAGGACAGAAAAAAACATTCAGTACTTC.

This clone was seen once. The V gene is TRBV28, the J gene TRBJ1-4, with D unclear. Trimming took off 3 bases at V and 7 bases at J, with 15 bases between the two ends. CDR3 length equals 15 residues. Germline CDR1 MDHEN, CDR2 SYDVKM. This CDR3 reads CASSFINPRFEKLFF. For the CDR3, the DNA is TGTGCCAGCAGTTTCATAAACCCGAGATTTGAAAAACTGTTTTTT.

The chain carries TRBV7-8 and TRBJ2-1; 12 bases agree with TRBD2. With V trimmed by 1 base and J by 6 bases, 7 bases remained unmatched. CDR3 length equals 17 residues. Looked up from germline, CDR1 is SGHVS and CDR2 is FQNEAQ. CDR3 bases: TGTGCCAGCAGCTTAGTCCTAGCGGGAGGGGGGGCCAATGAGCAGTTCTTC. The encoded protein is CASSLVLAGGGANEQFF.

The table lists this clone with a count of one. The V call is TRBV28, the J call TRBJ2-3; D is unclear. This CDR3 has 12 amino acids. Trimming removed 6 bases at V and 3 bases at J, with 7 bases between. Germline CDR1 and CDR2: MDHEN and SYDVKM. CDR3 protein: CASSSQTDTQYF. DNA for the CDR3: TGTGCCAGCAGCTCTCAAACAGATACGCAGTATTTT.

This clone was seen more than once but under ten times. This same CDR3 is encoded by further DNA sequences in the sample. The V gene is TRBV2, the J gene TRBJ1-5; D is unclear. Germline V gene sequence: CDR1 SNHLY, CDR2 FYNNEI. The V gene lost 6 bases and the J gene lost 1 base, with 4 bases spanning the gap. The CDR3 contains 12 residues. This CDR3 is CASRNSNQPQHF. The CDR3 region has the DNA TGTGCCAGCAGGAACAGCAATCAGCCCCAGCATTTT.

The chain employs TRBV5-1 and TRBJ2-2; D is tentatively TRBD1 or TRBD2 (7 bases each). V was trimmed by 1 base and J by 6 bases, leaving 16 bases between them. The CDR3 extends over 16 amino acids. Germline V gives CDR1 SGHRS, CDR2 YFSETQ. CDR3 amino acids: CASSLRQGGSAGELFF. The CDR3 DNA reads TGCGCCAGCAGCTTGCGACAGGGAGGGTCCGCCGGGGAGCTGTTTTTT.

The chain combines TRBV11-2 with TRBJ2-7; D might be TRBD2 (6 bases). Germline assignment: CDR1 SGHAT and CDR2 FQNNGV. V was pared by 5 bases and J by 1 base, with 18 bases between. CDR3 length: 16 amino acids. DNA for the CDR3: TGTGCCAGCAGCCCCTGGGGCGGGGTAAGTTCCTACGAGCAGTACTTC. Translation: CASSPWGGVSSYEQYF.

The chain recombines TRBV5-1 with TRBJ1-2; D unresolved. The length of the CDR3 is 14 residues. Deletions cut 0 bases from V and 0 bases from J, with 6 bases between. The germline gives CDR1 SGHRS, CDR2 YFSETQ. CDR3 in DNA: TGCGCCAGCAGCTTGGAAACACCTAACTATGGCTACACCTTC. As protein: CASSLETPNYGYTF.

This clone was found a few times. The rearrangement joins TRBV11-2 to TRBJ2-2; TRBD1 or TRBD2 may be the D gene (5 bases each). V lost 5 bases to trimming and J lost 4 bases, with 14 bases between them. CDR3 length: 15 amino acids. Germline CDR1 SGHAT, CDR2 FQNNGV. CDR3 coding DNA: TGTGCCAGCAGCCCGACGGGACCCTCCACCGGGGAGCTGTTTTTT. Translation: CASSPTGPSTGELFF.

This clone was seen only a few times. Other DNA sequences in this specimen translate into the identical CDR3. The gene calls are TRBV7-9 and TRBJ1-1; D uncertain. V was shortened by 0 bases and J by 3 bases, with 8 bases between the two germline ends. The germline V gene encodes CDR1 SEHNR and CDR2 FQNEAQ (reference sequence). The CDR3 contains 14 residues. The CDR3 region is CASSLAREDTEAFF. The CDR3 DNA sequence: TGTGCCAGCAGCTTAGCTCGGGAGGACACTGAAGCTTTCTTT. Full variable domain (rest looked up from reference TRBV7-9 and TRBJ1-1): DTGVSQNPRHKITKRGQNVTFRCDPISEHNRLYWYRQTLGQGPEFLTYFQNEAQLEKSRLLSDRFSAERPKGSFSTLEIQRTEQGDSAMYLCASSLAREDTEAFFGQGTRLTVV.